Below are 6 T cell receptor beta chains sequenced from a single sample in a study of OX40 agonist ivuxolimab in advanced cancers. The data were produced by immunoSEQ multiplex PCR, yet TCRdb's version contains in-frame clones alone and is incomplete. Of some 57,000 clones in the sample, approximately 77% are singletons; the top ten hold approximately 0.49%. Source: CD4+ or CD8+ T cells sorted from blood, taken in a trial of the OX40 agonist ivuxolimab. These receptor sequences come from an adult with an advanced solid tumor such as melanoma, head and neck, liver or kidney cancer.

The J gene is TRBJ2-7, the V gene TRBV18; no clear D. This CDR3 is 13 amino acids long. Trimming removed 7 bases from V and 4 bases from J, with 14 bases in between. The germline V gene encodes CDR1 KGHSH and CDR2 LQKENI. The CDR3 DNA is TGTGCCAGCTGCTGGGCATCAGGTTACGAGCAGTACTTC. Amino acids: CASCWASGYEQYF.

This sequence joins TRBV5-4 and TRBJ2-5, with D perhaps TRBD1 (6 bases). Germline V gene data show CDR1 as SGHNT and CDR2 as YYREEE (reference sequence). Trimming cost V 3 bases and J 0 bases, with 12 bases left between them. CDR3 length: 15 residues. CDR3 in amino acids: CASSSSRTDQETQYF. CDR3 DNA: TGTGCCAGCAGCTCTAGCAGGACAGACCAAGAGACCCAGTACTTC.

This chain joins TRBV7-2 and TRBJ1-1; 8 bases line up with TRBD1. Losses at the gene ends were 5 bases for V and 8 bases for J; bases not matched to a gene: 4. CDR3 length equals 12 residues. The V gene's germline CDR1 is SGHTA and CDR2 FQGNSA. CDR3 amino acids: CASSAQGDEAFF. DNA for the CDR3: TGTGCCAGCAGCGCACAGGGGGACGAAGCTTTCTTT.

The chain links TRBV7-9 to TRBJ2-2; TRBD2 aligns across 10 bases. CDR1 is SEHNR, CDR2 FQNEAQ, per germline (reference sequence). Losses at the gene ends were 8 bases for V and 8 bases for J; bases not matched to a gene: 14. This CDR3 region has 16 residues. CDR3 in DNA: TGTGCCAGCTCCCCCCGGACTAGCGGAACTCGAGGGGAGCTGTTTTTT. Translating gives CASSPRTSGTRGELFF.

This clone was observed a few times. The chain carries TRBV30 and TRBJ2-2; the D gene is possibly TRBD1 (5 bases). Trimming pared 8 bases from V and 6 bases from J, leaving 10 bases between. CDR1 is GTSNPN and CDR2 is SVGIG in the germline V gene (reference sequence). CDR3 length: 11 amino acids. CDR3 DNA sequence: TGTGCCGCCCAGGGTTCCGGGGAGCTGTTTTTT. Amino acid sequence: CAAQGSGELFF.

The chain links TRBV7-8 to TRBJ1-2, with a tentative D call TRBD1 (6 bases). This CDR3 spans 14 amino acids. Per germline, CDR1 SGHVS and CDR2 FQNEAQ. The V end lost 3 bases, the J end lost 4 bases, and 12 bases lay between the germline ends. CDR3 coding DNA: TGTGCCAGCAGCTTCCTCCAGGGGATCTATGGCTACACCTTC. Translation: CASSFLQGIYGYTF.